A single sample gave rise to the 29 T cell receptor beta chains below, sequenced in a study of persistence of HIV-infected CD4 T cells. The immunoSEQ assay was version 4, run in survey mode. TCRdb keeps only in-frame clones here, not all; method: immunoSEQ multiplex PCR. The sample shows almost 20,000 clones, about 60% of them seen only once. Overlapping HIV-1 Gag 15-mer peptides at around 1 ug per peptide per mL were used. Sorting selected CD4+ T cells upregulating both CD40 ligand and CD69. No antigens are known for them. The sequenced sample was CD4+ T cells sorted from PBMCs after roughly 18-hour stimulation, obtained from a patient who received antiretroviral therapy. Receptors originate from an adult woman with HIV who was CMV-seropositive.

This clone was counted between two and nine times. The chain has TRBV9 and TRBJ1-1; no clear D gene. Germline CDR1 SGDLS, CDR2 YYNGEE. This CDR3 comprises 14 residues. Trimming shortened V by 2 bases and J by 1 base, and 9 bases separated the two germline ends. DNA of the CDR3: TGTGCCAGCAGCGTGCGTCAGTCGAACACTGAAGCTTTCTTT. Its translation is CASSVRQSNTEAFF.

The chain uses TRBV24-1 and TRBJ1-2, with D unresolved. Germline loops: CDR1 KGHDR, CDR2 SFDVKD. V was shortened by 5 bases and J by 2 bases, with 14 bases between the two germline ends. The CDR3 runs to 15 residues. DNA of the CDR3: TGTGCCACCAGTGGGTCGCTTCCGGGAAACTATGGCTACACCTTC. Translation: CATSGSLPGNYGYTF.

V usage is TRBV5-1 and J usage is TRBJ1-6; the match to TRBD1 covers 7 bases. Germline loops: CDR1 SGHRS, CDR2 YFSETQ. The CDR3 consists of 16 residues. With 3 bases clipped from V and 5 bases from J, the junction kept 8 bases outside the gene matches. CDR3 region: CASSSLPTGNNSPLHF. CDR3 sequence (DNA): TGCGCCAGCAGCTCCCTTCCGACAGGGAATAATTCACCCCTCCACTTT.

The rearrangement joins TRBV7-6 to TRBJ2-2; D not certain. V was shortened by 1 base and J by 0 bases, with 6 bases between the two germline ends. The CDR3 contains 15 residues. In germline, CDR1 is SGHVS, CDR2 FNYEAQ. In DNA, the CDR3 is TGTGCCAGCAGCTTAGTCGGGTCGAACACCGGGGAGCTGTTTTTT. Translated: CASSLVGSNTGELFF.

This clone was observed a single time. The chain is built from TRBV5-1 and TRBJ1-2; 7 bases match TRBD1. The V gene end was trimmed by 0 bases and the J gene end by 4 bases; junction bases not matched to a gene: 6. Germline V lookup: CDR1 SGHRS, CDR2 YFSETQ. CDR3 length: 15 amino acids. The CDR3 here is CASSLAVGQAYGYTF. The CDR3, as DNA: TGCGCCAGCAGCTTGGCCGTAGGACAGGCCTATGGCTACACCTTC.

The V call is TRBV28, the J call TRBJ1-2; 7 nucleotides agree with TRBD1. After removal of 8 bases from V and 3 bases from J, the junction contained 12 bases not matched to a gene. Germline V gene sequence: CDR1 MDHEN, CDR2 SYDVKM. This CDR3 has 15 residues. This CDR3 reads CASHRGGAGDYGYTF. The CDR3 coding sequence is TGTGCCAGCCATCGAGGGGGCGCGGGTGACTATGGCTACACCTTC.

The CDR3 here is CAISRDRAPDTQYF. The DNA of the CDR3 is TGTGCCATCAGTCGGGACAGGGCTCCGGATACGCAGTATTTT. The chain joins TRBV10-3 to TRBJ2-3, with 9 bases fitting TRBD1. The germline V gene has CDR1 ENHRY and CDR2 SYGVKD. J lost 6 bases, V lost 5 bases, and 6 bases had no gene match. This CDR3 has 14 amino acids.

This chain connects TRBV30 to TRBJ1-4; no clear D. V dropped 2 bases and J dropped 10 bases, with 14 bases sitting between them. Germline CDR1 and CDR2: GTSNPN and SVGIG (reference sequence). This CDR3 comprises 13 residues. The CDR3 nucleotides read TGTGCCTGGAGTCGTGGTGAGGGCGGAAAACTGTTTTTT. This sequence encodes CAWSRGEGGKLFF.

Worth noting for this clone: Other nucleotide sequences from this sample produce the same CDR3. J is TRBJ1-3 and V is TRBV5-5; D is unresolved. CDR3 length equals 14 residues. V was cut by 2 bases and J by 2 bases, with 8 bases left in between. The germline V gene encodes CDR1 SGHKS and CDR2 YYEKEE (reference sequence). The CDR3 DNA follows: TGTGCCAGCAGCTTCGCGGGTGCTGGAAACACCATATATTTT. This codes for CASSFAGAGNTIYF.

DNA for the CDR3: TGCGCCAGCAGCTTGGCACAGGGAAACACTGAAGCTTTCTTT. It encodes CASSLAQGNTEAFF. The J gene is TRBJ1-1, the V gene TRBV5-1; D is perhaps TRBD1 (6 bases). The V end was cut by 0 bases, the J end by 2 bases, with 8 bases between. The CDR3 has 14 residues. Germline values: CDR1 SGHRS, CDR2 YFSETQ.

The rearrangement links TRBV19 to TRBJ2-7; D unclear. This CDR3 has 12 residues. From germline, CDR1 is LNHDA and CDR2 SQIVND (reference sequence). Trimming left V 3 bases short and J 4 bases short, with 7 bases between. The CDR3 sequence is CASSMGSYEQYF. The CDR3, as DNA: TGTGCCAGTAGTATGGGTAGTTACGAGCAGTACTTC.

With regard to this clone: The sample contains more than one DNA sequence encoding this CDR3. This rearrangement joins TRBV29-1 to TRBJ2-1; D perhaps matches TRBD2 (6 bases). This CDR3 has 14 residues. Per the germline V gene, CDR1 is SQVTM and CDR2 is ANQGSEA. V dropped 3 bases and J dropped 6 bases, with 15 bases sitting between them. The CDR3 loop is CSVDGGKGGNEQFF. CDR3 sequence (DNA): TGCAGCGTTGATGGGGGGAAAGGTGGCAATGAGCAGTTCTTC.

J is TRBJ2-3 and V is TRBV6-5, with 9 nucleotides matching TRBD1. CDR1 and CDR2 (germline): MNHEY, SVGAGI. Trimming took 5 bases from V and 6 from J; bases not matched to a gene: 9. The CDR3 is 15 amino acids. The CDR3 region has the DNA TGTGCCAGCAGTCCCACAGGGGGCATTGTGGATACGCAGTATTTT. This translates into CASSPTGGIVDTQYF.

Regarding this clone: This same CDR3 is encoded by further DNA sequences in the sample. The chain employs TRBV5-1 and TRBJ1-1; 7 bases fit TRBD1. This CDR3 is 13 amino acids long. In germline, CDR1 is SGHRS, CDR2 YFSETQ. V shed 4 bases and J 1 base; nucleotides not matched to a gene: 1. The CDR3 DNA follows: TGCGCCAGCAGCAGGACAGGGAACACTGAAGCTTTCTTT. This translates into CASSRTGNTEAFF. The full variable domain, its missing parts supplied by reference TRBV5-1 and TRBJ1-1, is KAGVTQTPRYLIKTRGQQVTLSCSPISGHRSVSWYQQTPGQGLQFLFEYFSETQRNKGNFPGRFSGRQFSNSRSEMNVSTLELGDSALYLCASSRTGNTEAFFGQGTRLTVV.

The chain combines TRBV7-3 with TRBJ2-2, with D unclear. CDR1 and CDR2 (germline): SGHTA, FQGTGA. With 2 bases removed from V and 1 base from J, the gap between germline ends came to 11 bases. There are 16 residues in the CDR3. CDR3 DNA sequence: TGTGCCAGCAGCTTAGAGTCGGTCCAGAACACCGGGGAGCTGTTTTTT. Protein sequence: CASSLESVQNTGELFF. The whole variable domain, filled in from reference TRBV7-3 and TRBJ2-2, reads GAGVSQTPSNKVTEKGKYVELRCDPISGHTALYWYRQSLGQGPEFLIYFQGTGAADDSGLPNDRFFAVRPEGSVSTLKIQRTERGDSAVYLCASSLESVQNTGELFFGEGSRLTVL.

J is TRBJ1-6 and V is TRBV5-1, with 8 bases aligning to TRBD1. The V and J ends lost 4 bases and 8 bases, in that order; junction bases with no gene match: 5. CDR3 size: 14 residues. Germline V gives CDR1 SGHRS, CDR2 YFSETQ. CDR3 region: CASSPDREDSPLHF. CDR3 coding DNA: TGCGCCAGCAGCCCGGACAGGGAGGATTCACCCCTCCACTTT.

This chain uses TRBV6-5 with TRBJ2-7; TRBD1 matches 7 bases. J lost 3 bases, V lost 9 bases, and 5 bases had no gene match. The CDR3 covers 12 residues. Per germline, CDR1 MNHEY and CDR2 SVGAGI. This CDR3 reads CARIDRVYEQYV. The DNA for the CDR3 is TGTGCCAGGATAGACAGGGTCTACGAGCAGTACGTC.

This clone was seen only a few times. The rearrangement uses TRBV3-1 (or the pseudogene TRBV3-2) and TRBJ1-2; weak D call: TRBD1 (5 bases). Per the germline V gene, CDR1 is LGHDT and CDR2 is YNNKEL (reference sequence). Trimming shortened V by 1 base and J by 4 bases, and 7 bases separated the two germline ends. This CDR3 comprises 13 residues. Here the CDR3 reads CASSQGTGYGYTF. Written as DNA, the CDR3 is TGTGCCAGCAGCCAAGGAACAGGCTATGGCTACACCTTC.

The chain joins TRBV6-2 or TRBV6-3 to TRBJ2-2; no reliable D call. Germline V CDR1 and CDR2: MNHEY, SVGEGT. V gave up 2 bases and J gave up 4 bases, with 8 bases separating them. The CDR3 is 14 amino acids. The CDR3 region is CASSYGGVTGELFF. CDR3 DNA sequence: TGTGCCAGCAGTTACGGCGGAGTCACCGGGGAGCTGTTTTTT.

This chain links TRBV19 with TRBJ1-1; the D gene is possibly TRBD1 (5 bases). Trimming took 3 bases from V and 0 from J, leaving 14 bases between them. The CDR3 is made up of 16 amino acids. From germline, CDR1 is LNHDA and CDR2 SQIVND (reference sequence). CDR3 amino acids: CASSIGRQSMNTEAFF. The CDR3 DNA reads TGTGCCAGTAGTATCGGCAGACAGAGCATGAACACTGAAGCTTTCTTT. Full variable domain (missing parts from reference TRBV19 and TRBJ1-1): DGGITQSPKYLFRKEGQNVTLSCEQNLNHDAMYWYRQDPGQGLRLIYYSQIVNDFQKGDIAEGYSVSREKKESFPLTVTSAQKNPTAFYLCASSIGRQSMNTEAFFGQGTRLTVV.

The chain carries TRBV5-7 and TRBJ2-7, with TRBD1 matching 10 bases. TRBV5-7 is annotated as an ORF whose role is uncertain. V lost 2 bases to trimming and J lost 0 bases; unmatched junction nucleotides: 8. This CDR3 is built from 17 residues. The CDR3 region is CASSFRRDRGDSYEQYV. The CDR3 coding sequence is TGTGCCAGCAGCTTCCGAAGGGACAGGGGAGACTCCTACGAGCAGTACGTC.

V usage is TRBV10-3 and J usage is TRBJ1-5; D not certain. Germline assignment: CDR1 ENHRY and CDR2 SYGVKD. Trimming pared 3 bases from V and 4 bases from J, leaving 10 bases between. CDR3 length: 14 residues. CDR3 in amino acids: CAISESRVNQPQHF. The CDR3 nucleotides read TGTGCCATCAGTGAATCGAGGGTTAATCAGCCCCAGCATTTT.

This clone ranks as medium-sized. V is TRBV5-5 and J is TRBJ1-2; D unresolved. Germline assignment: CDR1 SGHKS and CDR2 YYEKEE (reference sequence). The CDR3 consists of 14 residues. The ends were cut back, 2 bases at V and 2 bases at J, with 10 bases in the middle. The CDR3 region has the DNA TGTGCCAGCAGCTTACCGACGAAAAACTATGGCTACACCTTC. It specifies CASSLPTKNYGYTF.

In this sample, this clone turned up a few times. The chain employs TRBV5-5 and TRBJ1-1; D unclear. From germline, CDR1 is SGHKS and CDR2 YYEKEE (reference sequence). V was clipped by 2 bases and J by 4 bases, with 9 bases between them. This CDR3 spans 13 amino acids. The CDR3 region is CASSFGWATEAFF. CDR3 nucleotide sequence: TGTGCCAGCAGCTTCGGGTGGGCCACTGAAGCTTTCTTT. Full variable domain (missing parts from reference TRBV5-5 and TRBJ1-1): DAGVTQSPTHLIKTRGQQVTLRCSPISGHKSVSWYQQVLGQGPQFIFQYYEKEERGRGNFPDRFSARQFPNYSSELNVNALLLGDSALYLCASSFGWATEAFFGQGTRLTVV.

The chain combines TRBV10-1 with TRBJ1-1; the D is unclear. The CDR3 extends over 14 amino acids. V was pared by 5 bases and J by 1 base, with 11 bases between. Looked up from germline, CDR1 is WNHNN and CDR2 is SYGVQD (reference sequence). The CDR3 spells CASSRNSANTEAFF. CDR3 sequence (DNA): TGCGCCAGCAGTAGGAATTCCGCGAACACTGAAGCTTTCTTT.

V is TRBV10-1 and J is TRBJ2-3; D unresolved. Deletions cut 8 bases from V and 7 bases from J, with 16 bases between. Per germline, CDR1 WNHNN and CDR2 SYGVQD (reference sequence). The CDR3 length is 13 residues. The CDR3 reads CASADPGRNTQYF. CDR3 coding DNA: TGCGCCAGCGCTGATCCGGGCCGGAATACGCAGTATTTT.

The V and J genes are TRBV27 and TRBJ1-2; perhaps TRBD1 as D (5 bases). V dropped 6 bases and J dropped 4 bases, with 9 bases sitting between them. Germline V CDR1 and CDR2: MNHEY, SMNVEV (reference sequence). This CDR3 has 12 residues. CDR3 nucleotides: TGTGCCAGCAGGGGACCCTCCTATGGCTACACCTTC. Translation gives CASRGPSYGYTF.

The chain carries TRBV30 and TRBJ1-1, with a possible D match to TRBD1 (6 bases). The V end lost 7 bases, the J end lost 0 bases, and 15 bases lay between the germline ends. The germline CDR1 and CDR2 sequences are GTSNPN and SVGIG (reference sequence). The CDR3 spans 14 residues. The CDR3 is CASSQGWMNTEAFF. CDR3 nucleotide sequence: TGTGCCTCCTCACAGGGCTGGATGAACACTGAAGCTTTCTTT.

This chain connects TRBV19 to TRBJ1-5; D gene uncertain. Between the trimmed V and J ends, which lost 3 bases and 7 bases, there was a span of 13 bases. The CDR3 has 14 residues. Germline CDR1 and CDR2: LNHDA and SQIVND (reference sequence). The CDR3 DNA is TGTGCCAGTAGTATGAAGTACCCGCGACAGCCCCAGCATTTT. This gives the protein CASSMKYPRQPQHF. The entire variable domain, with the rest obtained from reference TRBV19 and TRBJ1-5, is as follows: DGGITQSPKYLFRKEGQNVTLSCEQNLNHDAMYWYRQDPGQGLRLIYYSQIVNDFQKGDIAEGYSVSREKKESFPLTVTSAQKNPTAFYLCASSMKYPRQPQHFGDGTRLSIL.